This TCR beta chain was identified in a study of T cell responses to AZD1222 COVID-19 vaccine (dated by TCRdb to the early 2020s). For the study in its entirety: Because spike-specific TCR depth and breadth did not differ between the two schedules, AZD1222 recipients who got a second dose at roughly 4 weeks were pooled with those who got a second dose at roughly 12 weeks. Trial participants were enrolled into age subgroups of 18-55, 56-69 and 70-plus years, which contained 148, 28 and 57 TCR-sequenced participants, respectively. TCR sequencing covered roughly 230 trial participants: 207 given two doses of AZD1222 and 26 given two doses of MenACWY control vaccine.

Points on this clone: This receptor's antigen is unknown. The sample holds no much larger clone one base away, and base qualities are not on file.

The sample's time point, from its label and the paper: baseline before first vaccination. Vaccinee samples came from UK trials COV001 and COV002, including a single-blind randomized controlled phase 2/3 trial of AZD1222 (ChAdOx1 nCoV-19) in healthy adults. For TCRbeta chain sequencing, PBMC samples were collected from trial participants at day 0 and at day 28 after the second dose. The research as a whole found: The 56-69-year group was small, and its depth increase did not reach significance, likely because of low power. After two AZD1222 doses, both the breadth and the depth of spike-specific TCRs were significantly higher than at day 0 and than in MenACWY recipients. Epitopes outside the regions mutated in the B.1.351 and B.1.1.7 variants were reportedly recognized by nearly half of the unique spike-specific TCRs. Most participants were white British and females outnumbered males, and the authors suggested that clonal diversity may have been underestimated. The whole spike protein was spanned by vaccine-associated CD4 TCRs, and dominant responses were seen in regions 160-218 and 743-854. Because no day 14 peak-response samples were available, the repertoires could be characterized only after the peak T cell response. Conclusions about previously exposed vaccinees are limited because only five to seven AZD1222 recipients were SARS-CoV-2 seropositive at baseline.

The CDR3 regions of human TCRbeta chains were analyzed by immunosequencing. The paper's processing steps were these. Repertoire TCRs were checked for matches against a reference library of SARS-CoV-2-specific TCRs that had been generated using the MIRA antigen-specificity platform. Breadth meant the fraction of unique TCRs that were SARS-CoV-2-associated, whereas depth meant the fraction of total T cells that were SARS-CoV-2-associated. Using the MIRA data, each spike-specific TCR was assigned both to the spike region to which the TCR was reactive and to a CD4 or CD8 class. Log10-transformed breadth and depth values were compared by one-way ANOVA with Sidak's multiple comparisons tests. Drawn from immuneACCESS, this table holds only the in-frame rearrangements with V and J called that TCRdb kept. Clones are partly lost; checked studies trace under half to an unresolved V gene and leave the rest unexplained. The V and J calls and clone size were taken over from that table, and D and trimming were inferred from the DNA. Recorded for this sample are 95,000 to 150,000 clones; 85% to 90% of them occurred a single time. The ten largest clonotypes hold around 7.7% of the sample.

The germline V gene supplies CDR1 SGHRS and CDR2 YFSETQ. The CDR3 has 16 amino acids, counting the end cysteine and phenylalanine. Just CDR3 DNA is preserved here, 48 bases in frame from base 1. V loses 4 bases of germline sequence and J loses 1 base, and the interval between the two ends is 17 bases. The TCR originated in an adult in good health. The rearrangement combines TRBV5-1 with TRBJ1-2, with a weak D call of TRBD1 (5 bases match). Sequencing was performed on peripheral blood, taken on day 0 of AZD1222 vaccination. The DNA sequence follows: TGCGCCAGCAGCACCGGGGTGGGGCTCCGTAACTATGGCTACACCTTC. This encodes CASSTGVGLRNYGYTF. The variable domain in full, with residues beyond the CDR3 obtained from the reference TRBV5-1 and TRBJ1-2 genes, is KAGVTQTPRYLIKTRGQQVTLSCSPISGHRSVSWYQQTPGQGLQFLFEYFSETQRNKGNFPGRFSGRQFSNSRSEMNVSTLELGDSALYLCASSTGVGLRNYGYTFGSGTRLTVV.